The T cell receptor beta chain described here comes from a study of blood T cell repertoires in COVID-19. Per the original methods: By means of reference gene primer amplification, nucleated cell counts were estimated. TCRdb's copy holds only in-frame clones and misses some; the assay was immunoSEQ multiplex PCR. V and J calls and clone size follow that table, whereas D and trimming were derived from the DNA. Of some 150,000 clones listed, roughly 79% are singletons. Trimming cost V 1 base and J 8 bases, with 11 bases left between them. Germline V gene lookup returns CDR1 WNHNN and CDR2 SYGVQD (reference sequence). The CDR3 length is 13 residues.

Sequences were obtained from peripheral blood. This rearrangement joins TRBV10-1 to TRBJ1-2; D is perhaps TRBD1 (5 bases). The receptor was isolated from a woman in her sixties or seventies with active or convalescent COVID-19. CDR3 residues: CASSEYRTKGYTF. In nucleotides, the CDR3 is TGCGCCAGCAGTGAGTACAGGACCAAAGGCTACACCTTC.